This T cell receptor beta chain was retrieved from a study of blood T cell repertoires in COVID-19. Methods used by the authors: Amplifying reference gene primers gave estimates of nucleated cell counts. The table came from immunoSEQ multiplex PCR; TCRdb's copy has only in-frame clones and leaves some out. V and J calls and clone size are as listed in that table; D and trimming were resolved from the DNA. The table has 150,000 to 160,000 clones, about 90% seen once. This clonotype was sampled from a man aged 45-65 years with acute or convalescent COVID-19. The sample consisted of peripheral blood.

The CDR3 DNA follows: TGCAGTGCTAGAGATGGGGGGGGCGCTTTCTTT. Translating it yields CSARDGGGAFF. The chain employs TRBV20-1 and TRBJ1-1; D might be TRBD1 (6 bases). CDR3 length equals 11 residues. The germline CDR1 and CDR2 sequences are DFQATT and SNEGSKA (reference sequence). The V end lost 0 bases, the J end lost 11 bases, and 10 bases lay between the germline ends.